What follows is one TCR beta chain and its context. This entry belongs to a study of regulatory T cells in long-lasting Graves disease. Described time point: newly diagnosed GD, antithyroid drugs for less than 3 months. PBMC-derived RNA was used for the TCR library. Relying on iRepertoire HTBI primers and Arm-PCR of CDR3 regions, the team built TCR beta libraries. TCRdb processed the multiplex PCR reads anew with MiXCR; each CDR3 protein has one entry. This sample has roughly 500,000 distinct CDR3 sequences, with about 14% found just once. Unmatched junction bases numbered 10, after V lost 5 bases and J lost 12 bases. Germline V gene data show CDR1 as GTSNPN and CDR2 as SVGIG (reference sequence). The CDR3 has 14 residues. The sample was also reused in another study, on T cells in Graves' hyperthyroidism and ophthalmopathy.

The receptor was isolated from a man aged 25 to 45 with Graves disease. V usage is TRBV30 and J usage is TRBJ1-6; TRBD1 agrees at 10 bases. This specimen consisted of peripheral blood mononuclear cells (PBMCs), obtained at new diagnosis, from a patient treated with antithyroid drugs. CDR3 coding DNA: TGTGCCTGGGGGACAGGGGCCTCTTATCGACCCCTCCACTTT. It translates to CAWGTGASYRPLHF.